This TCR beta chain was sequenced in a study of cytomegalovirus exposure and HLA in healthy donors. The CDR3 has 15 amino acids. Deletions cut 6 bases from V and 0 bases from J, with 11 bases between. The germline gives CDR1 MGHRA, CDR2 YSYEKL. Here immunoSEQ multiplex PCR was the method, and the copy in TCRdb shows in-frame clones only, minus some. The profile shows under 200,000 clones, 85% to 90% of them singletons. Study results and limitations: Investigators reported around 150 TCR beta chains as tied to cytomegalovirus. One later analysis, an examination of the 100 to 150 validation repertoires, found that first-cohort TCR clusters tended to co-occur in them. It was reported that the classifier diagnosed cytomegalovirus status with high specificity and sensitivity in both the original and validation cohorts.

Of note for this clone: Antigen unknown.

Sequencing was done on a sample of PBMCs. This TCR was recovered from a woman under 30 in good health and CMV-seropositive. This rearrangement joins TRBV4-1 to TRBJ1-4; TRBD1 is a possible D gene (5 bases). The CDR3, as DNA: TGCGCCAGCAGTCAGGGACTCGCAACTAATGAAAAACTGTTTTTT. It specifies CASSQGLATNEKLFF.